Listed here are 17 T cell receptor beta chains from one sample, sequenced in a study of blood T cell repertoires in COVID-19 (dated by TCRdb to the early 2020s). Libraries were built with the immunoSEQ multiplex PCR assay. As stored in TCRdb, this immuneACCESS dataset retains in-frame rearrangements with V and J assigned. A fraction of the clones does not appear; measured against another copy, unresolved V genes explain less than half of the discrepancy, and the remainder lacks a known reason. The sample table lists some 250,000 clones, around 86% of them with a count of one. Together, the top ten hold approximately 7% of the sample. The specimen sequenced was peripheral blood. All receptors come from a woman between 65 and 79 years old with active or convalescent COVID-19.

This clone was picked up a small number of times. Other nucleotide sequences from this sample produce the same CDR3. The chain carries TRBV2 and TRBJ2-3; TRBD1 agrees at 8 bases. CDR3 size: 13 residues. The junction had 1 base not matched to a gene; V was cut back by 4 bases and J by 4 bases. Germline assignment: CDR1 SNHLY and CDR2 FYNNEI. The CDR3: CASSGQGPDTQYF. The CDR3 DNA reads as TGTGCCAGCAGTGGACAGGGGCCAGATACGCAGTATTTT. Supplemented by reference TRBV2 and TRBJ2-3, the full variable domain reads EPEVTQTPSHQVTQMGQEVILRCVPISNHLYFYWYRQILGQKVEFLVSFYNNEISEKSEIFDDQFSVERPDGSNFTLKIRSTKLEDSAMYFCASSGQGPDTQYFGPGTRLTVL.

The chain is built from TRBV6-5 and TRBJ2-7; no clear D. Trimming took 4 bases from V and 3 from J, leaving 7 bases between them. From germline, CDR1 is MNHEY and CDR2 SVGAGI. The CDR3 extends over 12 amino acids. The CDR3 loop reads CASSSRLYEQYF. In DNA form, the CDR3 reads TGTGCCAGCAGTTCTCGTCTCTACGAGCAGTACTTC.

In its sample, this clone was seen once. V gene TRBV2 combines with J gene TRBJ1-6; maybe TRBD1 (5 bases). The CDR3 consists of 16 residues. CDR1 and CDR2 (germline): SNHLY, FYNNEI. The germline V and J ends were trimmed by 6 bases and 6 bases, with 18 bases remaining between them. CDR3: CASRGTGARPNSPLHF. In nucleotides, the CDR3 is TGTGCCAGCAGGGGGACTGGCGCGCGCCCTAATTCACCCCTCCACTTT.

The chain links TRBV6-6 to TRBJ2-7; tentative D call: TRBD2 (6 bases). V lost 6 bases to trimming and J lost 1 base, with 13 bases between them. Germline V gives CDR1 MNHNY, CDR2 SVGAGI (reference sequence). This CDR3 is 14 amino acids long. The CDR3 nucleotides are TGTGCCAGCAGGGGTTTCGGGGGTTCCTACGAGCAGTACTTC. As protein: CASRGFGGSYEQYF.

This clone was seen a single time. The CDR3 here is CATSRDYLSSGNTIYF. The CDR3 coding sequence is TGTGCCACCAGCAGAGATTATTTGAGCTCTGGAAACACCATATATTTT. This sequence joins TRBV15 and TRBJ1-3; D uncertain. Germline CDR1 reads LNHNV; CDR2 reads YYDKDF (reference sequence). There are 16 residues in the CDR3. V shed 0 bases and J shed 0 bases, with 9 bases lying between them. Filled out from reference TRBV15 and TRBJ1-3, the complete variable domain reads DAMVIQNPRYQVTQFGKPVTLSCSQTLNHNVMYWYQQKSSQAPKLLFHYYDKDFNNEADTPDNFQSRRPNTSFCFLDIRSPGLGDTAMYLCATSRDYLSSGNTIYFGEGSWLTVV.

V is TRBV6-5 and J is TRBJ1-2; 9 bases are a match to TRBD1. The CDR3 is 14 amino acids. Germline CDR1 is MNHEY and CDR2 is SVGAGI. The ends lost 7 bases at V and 2 bases at J; junction bases unmatched: 5. CDR3 sequence reads: CASNLQGANYGYTF. CDR3 nucleotide sequence: TGTGCCAGCAACCTACAGGGGGCGAACTATGGCTACACCTTC.

V usage is TRBV25-1 and J usage is TRBJ2-1; 7 bases agree with TRBD1. V lost 7 bases, J lost 6 bases, and 6 bases stayed unmatched. The CDR3 totals 13 residues. Germline CDR1 and CDR2: MGHDK and SYGVNS. The CDR3 protein is CASILRDSNEQFF. The CDR3 DNA sequence: TGTGCCAGCATCCTCCGGGACAGCAATGAGCAGTTCTTC.

The chain combines TRBV18 with TRBJ2-5, with D tentatively TRBD2 (7 bases). The ends were cut back, 4 bases at V and 5 bases at J, with 17 bases in the middle. The CDR3 loop spans 15 amino acids. Germline values: CDR1 KGHSH, CDR2 LQKENI. CDR3: CASSRNFGGAETQYF. For the CDR3, the DNA is TGTGCCAGCTCACGGAACTTTGGGGGGGCGGAGACCCAGTACTTC.

In DNA, the CDR3 is TGTGCCAGCAGCTTAATGACAGATGGGTATGGCTACACCTTC. It encodes CASSLMTDGYGYTF. This chain links TRBV11-2 with TRBJ1-2; D perhaps matches TRBD1 (5 bases). The CDR3 is made up of 14 amino acids. V lost 2 bases, J lost 5 bases, and 12 bases lay in between. Germline CDR1 and CDR2: SGHAT and FQNNGV.

The rearrangement links TRBV7-2 to TRBJ1-1; 7 bases line up with TRBD1. This CDR3 spans 16 amino acids. CDR1 and CDR2 (germline): SGHTA, FQGNSA. V lost 1 base and J lost 1; bases outside the gene matches: 6. The chain's CDR3 is CASSLEGARWNTEAFF. In nucleotides, the CDR3 is TGTGCCAGCAGCTTAGAGGGGGCGCGATGGAACACTGAAGCTTTCTTT.

This chain links TRBV19 with TRBJ1-5; a possible D gene is TRBD1 (5 bases). The CDR3 covers 16 residues. The germline V gene has CDR1 LNHDA and CDR2 SQIVND (reference sequence). Trimming stripped 7 bases from V and 2 bases from J, with 18 bases between. CDR3 sequence reads: CASTISKGMRNQPQHF. Here the CDR3 DNA reads TGTGCCAGTACCATCTCAAAGGGGATGCGCAATCAGCCCCAGCATTTT.

There are a few counts of this clone. Different DNA sequences within this sample yield the same CDR3. The chain combines TRBV18 with TRBJ1-1, with a weak D call TRBD1 (6 bases). Germline V gene sequence: CDR1 KGHSH, CDR2 LQKENI. The CDR3 contains 11 residues. V dropped 3 bases and J dropped 8 bases, with 7 bases sitting between them. CDR3 loop: CASSPGTEAFF. The CDR3 region has the DNA TGTGCCAGCTCACCGGGGACAGAAGCTTTCTTT.

In its sample, this clone was seen once. The rearrangement links TRBV25-1 to TRBJ1-1; D is undetermined. The length of the CDR3 is 15 residues. Per the germline V gene, CDR1 is MGHDK and CDR2 is SYGVNS. V was clipped by 6 bases and J by 5 bases, with 19 bases between them. CDR3 sequence (DNA): TGTGCCAGCAGAGGAGCACGGGGAGGCATTACTGAAGCTTTCTTT. Residues: CASRGARGGITEAFF.

This clone was recorded once. J is TRBJ1-5 and V is TRBV27; 9 bases fit TRBD1. The germline V gene encodes CDR1 MNHEY and CDR2 SMNVEV (reference sequence). The CDR3 covers 15 residues. The J segment lost 4 bases and the V segment lost 5 bases, leaving 6 bases of the junction unmatched. CDR3 protein: CASSPRTGVNQPQHF. CDR3 DNA: TGTGCCAGCAGTCCACGGACAGGGGTGAATCAGCCCCAGCATTTT.

The chain links TRBV6-5 to TRBJ1-1, with D maybe TRBD1 (5 bases). The CDR3 is 15 amino acids. V lost 0 bases and J lost 4, with 12 bases in between. CDR1 MNHEY and CDR2 SVGAGI come from the germline V gene. This CDR3 is CASSYSGRALTEAFF. The DNA of the CDR3 is TGTGCCAGCAGTTACTCGGGCAGGGCCCTCACTGAAGCTTTCTTT.

This chain uses TRBV14 with TRBJ2-7; TRBD1 agrees at 7 bases. The V gene end was trimmed by 4 bases and the J gene end by 4 bases; junction bases not matched to a gene: 16. Looked up from germline, CDR1 is SGHDN and CDR2 is FVKESK. The CDR3 runs 17 residues. CDR3 amino acids: CASSPLTGVVDGYEQYF. CDR3 in DNA: TGTGCCAGCAGCCCCCTAACAGGGGTCGTAGATGGGTACGAGCAGTACTTC.

The chain links TRBV2 to TRBJ2-2; TRBD2 matches at 12 bases. Germline V gene lookup returns CDR1 SNHLY and CDR2 FYNNEI. V shed 7 bases, J shed 4 bases, and the junction held 10 bases outside the gene matches. The CDR3 sequence is 17 residues long. The CDR3 coding sequence is TGTGCCAGCAAATTACTAGCGGGGGGCCCGGGCACCGGGGAGCTGTTTTTT. Amino acid sequence: CASKLLAGGPGTGELFF.